This T cell receptor beta chain is drawn from a study of CD8+ T cells in alopecia areata. Study results and caveats: Lesional scalp, especially alopecia totalis/universalis, showed higher clonality than normal scalp.

The CDR3 contains 15 residues. Germline V CDR1 and CDR2: SGHRS, YFSETQ. V lost 4 bases to trimming and J lost 4 bases, with 15 bases between them. Sorting of CD4+ cells into CD25+CD127- cells (for roughly 5 patients) was performed. cDNA prepared by RNA extraction and subsequent reverse transcription served as the template for sequencing. Data came from immunoSEQ multiplex PCR; TCRdb stores just in-frame clones and leaves some out. The sample shows around 36,000 clones, around 50% of them seen only once. Regarding this clone: Its specificity is not known.

The sequencing input was CD4+ Tregs sorted from blood. The chain uses TRBV5-1 and TRBJ2-1, with unresolved D. The source of this sequence is a human donor with alopecia areata. The CDR3 sequence is CASSPGPARYNEQFF. The CDR3 coding sequence is TGCGCCAGCAGCCCAGGACCAGCACGGTACAATGAGCAGTTCTTC.